Sequencing of this T cell receptor (beta chain) was carried out in a study of Graves' ophthalmopathy and Graves' hyperthyroidism. The sample holds many counts of this clonotype. Antigen: not known. The V and J ends lost 4 bases and 6 bases respectively, with 24 bases between them. Germline CDR1 and CDR2: MNHEY and SMNVEV (reference sequence). This CDR3 has 18 residues. Excluded were patients with other autoimmune diseases, uncontrolled infections, pregnancy or lactation. Scientists amplified the TCR beta CDR3 regions from RNA transcripts. Following a first-round RT-PCR that used HTBI primers, a second-round multiplex PCR was carried out. A single record per CDR3 protein comes from TCRdb applying MiXCR to the multiplex PCR reads. Altogether a few hundred thousand distinct CDR3 sequences are present, 15% to 20% being singletons, with the ten largest covering roughly an eighth. The study, taken as a whole, reports: Blood also held most thyroid clonotypes expanded above 0.001 frequency.

The rearrangement links TRBV27 to TRBJ2-2; the D call may be TRBD1 or TRBD2 (5 bases each). This TCR came from an adult man with Graves' ophthalmopathy. What was sequenced was peripheral blood. The CDR3, as DNA: TGTGCCAGCAGTTACATTCCCTTGAACGGGGCCTCCCCCGGGGAGCTGTTTTTT. Protein sequence: CASSYIPLNGASPGELFF.